This T cell receptor beta chain was observed in a study of blood T cell repertoires in COVID-19. The CDR3 has 13 amino acids. V was pared by 2 bases and J by 4 bases, with 8 bases between. The V gene's germline CDR1 is MNHEY and CDR2 SVGAGI. Method: immunoSEQ multiplex PCR; TCRdb's copy keeps in-frame clones and lacks some. The top ten clones hold 15% to 20% of a sample with under 200,000 clones, approximately 81% of them seen once. This clonotype was sampled from a man aged 60-69 years who had recovered from COVID-19. The chain joins TRBV6-5 to TRBJ1-2, with D tentatively TRBD1 (5 bases). The sample consisted of PBMCs or T cells enriched from blood (not recorded which). The CDR3 nucleotides are TGTGCCAGCAGTTACCGGACATTCTATGGCTACACCTTC. Translating gives CASSYRTFYGYTF.